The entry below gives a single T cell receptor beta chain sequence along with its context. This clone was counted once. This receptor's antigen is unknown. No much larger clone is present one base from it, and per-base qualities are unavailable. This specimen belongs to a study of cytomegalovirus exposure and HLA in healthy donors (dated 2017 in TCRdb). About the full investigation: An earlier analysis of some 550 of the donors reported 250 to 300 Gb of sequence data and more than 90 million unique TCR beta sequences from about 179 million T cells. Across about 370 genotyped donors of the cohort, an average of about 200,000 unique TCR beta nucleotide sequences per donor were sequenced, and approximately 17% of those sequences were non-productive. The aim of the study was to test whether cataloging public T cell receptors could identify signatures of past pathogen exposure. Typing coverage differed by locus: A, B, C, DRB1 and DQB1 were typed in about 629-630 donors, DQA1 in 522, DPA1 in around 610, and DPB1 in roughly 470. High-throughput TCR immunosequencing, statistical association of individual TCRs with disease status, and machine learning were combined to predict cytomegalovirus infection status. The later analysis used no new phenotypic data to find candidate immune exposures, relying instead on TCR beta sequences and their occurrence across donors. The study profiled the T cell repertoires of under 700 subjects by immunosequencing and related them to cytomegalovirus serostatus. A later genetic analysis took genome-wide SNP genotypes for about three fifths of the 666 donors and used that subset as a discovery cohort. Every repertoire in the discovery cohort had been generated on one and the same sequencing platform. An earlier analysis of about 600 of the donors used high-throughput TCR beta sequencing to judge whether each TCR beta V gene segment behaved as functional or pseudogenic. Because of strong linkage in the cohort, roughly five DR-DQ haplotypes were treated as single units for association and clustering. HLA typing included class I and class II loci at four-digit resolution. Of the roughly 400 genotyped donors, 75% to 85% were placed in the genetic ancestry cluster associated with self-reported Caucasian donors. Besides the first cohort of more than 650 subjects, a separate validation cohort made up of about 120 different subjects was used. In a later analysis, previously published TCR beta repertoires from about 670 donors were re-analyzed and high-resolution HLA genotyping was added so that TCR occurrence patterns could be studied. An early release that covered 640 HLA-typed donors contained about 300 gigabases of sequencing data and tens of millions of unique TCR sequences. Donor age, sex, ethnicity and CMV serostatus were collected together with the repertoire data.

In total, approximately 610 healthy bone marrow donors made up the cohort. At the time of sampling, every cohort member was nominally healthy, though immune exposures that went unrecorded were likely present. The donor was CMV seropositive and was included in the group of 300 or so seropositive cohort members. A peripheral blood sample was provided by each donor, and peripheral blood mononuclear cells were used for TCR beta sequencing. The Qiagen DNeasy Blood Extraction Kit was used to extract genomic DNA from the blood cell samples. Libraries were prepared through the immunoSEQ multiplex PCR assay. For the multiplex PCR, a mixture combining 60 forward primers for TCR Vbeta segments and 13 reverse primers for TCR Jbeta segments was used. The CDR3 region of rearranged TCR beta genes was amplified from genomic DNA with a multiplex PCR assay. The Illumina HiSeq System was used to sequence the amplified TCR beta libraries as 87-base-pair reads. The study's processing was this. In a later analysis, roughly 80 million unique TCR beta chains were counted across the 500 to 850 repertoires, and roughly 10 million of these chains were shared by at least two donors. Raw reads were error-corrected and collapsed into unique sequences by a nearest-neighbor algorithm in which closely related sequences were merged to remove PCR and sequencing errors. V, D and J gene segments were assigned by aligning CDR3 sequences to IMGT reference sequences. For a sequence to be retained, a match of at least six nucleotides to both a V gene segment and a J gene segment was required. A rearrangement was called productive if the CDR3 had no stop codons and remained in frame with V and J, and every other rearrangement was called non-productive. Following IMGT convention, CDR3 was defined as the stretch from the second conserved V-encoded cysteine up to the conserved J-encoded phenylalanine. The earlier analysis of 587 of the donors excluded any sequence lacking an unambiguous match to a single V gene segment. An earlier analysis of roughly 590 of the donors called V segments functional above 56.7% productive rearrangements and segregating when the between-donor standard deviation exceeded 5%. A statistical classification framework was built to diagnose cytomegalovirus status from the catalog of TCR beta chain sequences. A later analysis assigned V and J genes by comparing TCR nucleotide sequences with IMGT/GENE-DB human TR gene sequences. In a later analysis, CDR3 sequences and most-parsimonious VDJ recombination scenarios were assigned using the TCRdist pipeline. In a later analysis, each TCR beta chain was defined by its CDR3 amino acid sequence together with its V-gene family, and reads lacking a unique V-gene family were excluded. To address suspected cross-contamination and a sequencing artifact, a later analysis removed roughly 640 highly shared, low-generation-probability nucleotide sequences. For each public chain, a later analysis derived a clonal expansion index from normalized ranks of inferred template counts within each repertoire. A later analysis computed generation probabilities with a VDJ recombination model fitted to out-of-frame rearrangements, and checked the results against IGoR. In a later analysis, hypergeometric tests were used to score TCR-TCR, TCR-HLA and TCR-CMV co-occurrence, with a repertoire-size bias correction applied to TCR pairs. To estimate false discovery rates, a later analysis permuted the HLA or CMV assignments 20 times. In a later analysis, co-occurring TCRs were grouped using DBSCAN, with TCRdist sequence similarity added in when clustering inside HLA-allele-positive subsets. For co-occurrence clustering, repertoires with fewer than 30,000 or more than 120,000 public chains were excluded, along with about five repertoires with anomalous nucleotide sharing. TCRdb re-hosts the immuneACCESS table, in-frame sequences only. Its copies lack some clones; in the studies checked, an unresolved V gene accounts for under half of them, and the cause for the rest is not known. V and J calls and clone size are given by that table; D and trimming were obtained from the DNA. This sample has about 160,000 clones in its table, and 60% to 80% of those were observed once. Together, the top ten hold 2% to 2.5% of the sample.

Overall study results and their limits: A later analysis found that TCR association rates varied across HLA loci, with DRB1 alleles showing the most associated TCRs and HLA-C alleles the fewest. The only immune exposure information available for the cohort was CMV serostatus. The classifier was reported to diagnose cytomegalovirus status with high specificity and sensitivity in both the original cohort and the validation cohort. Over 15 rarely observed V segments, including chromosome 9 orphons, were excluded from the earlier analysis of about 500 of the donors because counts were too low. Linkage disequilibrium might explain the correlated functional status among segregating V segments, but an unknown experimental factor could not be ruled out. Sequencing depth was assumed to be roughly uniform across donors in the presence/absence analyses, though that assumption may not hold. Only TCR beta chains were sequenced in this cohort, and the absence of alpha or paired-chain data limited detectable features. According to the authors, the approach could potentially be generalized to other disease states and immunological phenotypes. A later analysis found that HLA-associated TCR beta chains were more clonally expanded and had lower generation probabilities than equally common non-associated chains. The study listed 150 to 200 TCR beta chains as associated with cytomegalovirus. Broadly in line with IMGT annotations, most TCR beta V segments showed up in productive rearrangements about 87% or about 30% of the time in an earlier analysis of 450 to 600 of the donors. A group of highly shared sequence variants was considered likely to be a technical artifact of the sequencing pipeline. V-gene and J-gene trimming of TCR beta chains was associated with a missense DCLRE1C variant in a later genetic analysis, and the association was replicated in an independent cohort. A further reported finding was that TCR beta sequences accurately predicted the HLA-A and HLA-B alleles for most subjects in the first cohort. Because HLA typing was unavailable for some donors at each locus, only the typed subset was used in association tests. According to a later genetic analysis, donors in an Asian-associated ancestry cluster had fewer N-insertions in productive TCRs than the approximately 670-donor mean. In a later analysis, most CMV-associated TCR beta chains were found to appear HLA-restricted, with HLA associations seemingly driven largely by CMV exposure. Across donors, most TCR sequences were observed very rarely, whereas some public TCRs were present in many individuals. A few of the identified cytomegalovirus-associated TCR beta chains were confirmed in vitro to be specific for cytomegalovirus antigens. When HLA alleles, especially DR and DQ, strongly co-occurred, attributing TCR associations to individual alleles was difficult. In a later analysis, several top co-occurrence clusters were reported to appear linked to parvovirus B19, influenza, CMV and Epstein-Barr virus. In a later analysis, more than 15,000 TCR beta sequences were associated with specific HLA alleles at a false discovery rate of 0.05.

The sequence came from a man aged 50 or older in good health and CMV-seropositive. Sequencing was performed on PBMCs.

The DNA reads as follows: TGTGCTAGTGGTTGGGGACAGAAAAACACTGAAGCTTTCTTT. Its protein reads: CASGWGQKNTEAFF. The chain joins TRBV12-5 to TRBJ1-1, with TRBD1 identical over 7 junction bases. Ends trimmed: V by 4 bases, J by 2 bases; bases unmatched to a gene: 4. CDR1 and CDR2, looked up from the germline V gene, are LGHNT and FRNRAP. From its cysteine to its phenylalanine, the CDR3 spans 14 amino acids. Just the 42-base CDR3 DNA is kept, in frame starting at base 1.